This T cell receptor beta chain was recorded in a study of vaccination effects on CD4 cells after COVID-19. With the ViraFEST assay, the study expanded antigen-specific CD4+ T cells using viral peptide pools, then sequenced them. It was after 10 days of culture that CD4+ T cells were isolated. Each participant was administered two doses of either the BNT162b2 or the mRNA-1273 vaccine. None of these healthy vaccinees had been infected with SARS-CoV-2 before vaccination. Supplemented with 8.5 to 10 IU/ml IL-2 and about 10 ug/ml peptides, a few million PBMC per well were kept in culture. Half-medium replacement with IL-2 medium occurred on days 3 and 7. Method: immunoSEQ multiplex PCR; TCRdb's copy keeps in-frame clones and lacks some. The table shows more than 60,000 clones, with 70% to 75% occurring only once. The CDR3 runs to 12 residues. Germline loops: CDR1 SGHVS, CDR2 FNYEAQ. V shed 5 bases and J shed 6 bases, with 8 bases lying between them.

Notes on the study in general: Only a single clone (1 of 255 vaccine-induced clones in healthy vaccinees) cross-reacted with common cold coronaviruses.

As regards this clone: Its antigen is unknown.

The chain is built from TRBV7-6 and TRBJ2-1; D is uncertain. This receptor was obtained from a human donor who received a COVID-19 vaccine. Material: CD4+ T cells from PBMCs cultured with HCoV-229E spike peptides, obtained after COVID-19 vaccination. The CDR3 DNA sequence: TGTGCCAGCAGCCCTCCCGGCAATGAGCAGTTCTTC. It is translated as CASSPPGNEQFF.